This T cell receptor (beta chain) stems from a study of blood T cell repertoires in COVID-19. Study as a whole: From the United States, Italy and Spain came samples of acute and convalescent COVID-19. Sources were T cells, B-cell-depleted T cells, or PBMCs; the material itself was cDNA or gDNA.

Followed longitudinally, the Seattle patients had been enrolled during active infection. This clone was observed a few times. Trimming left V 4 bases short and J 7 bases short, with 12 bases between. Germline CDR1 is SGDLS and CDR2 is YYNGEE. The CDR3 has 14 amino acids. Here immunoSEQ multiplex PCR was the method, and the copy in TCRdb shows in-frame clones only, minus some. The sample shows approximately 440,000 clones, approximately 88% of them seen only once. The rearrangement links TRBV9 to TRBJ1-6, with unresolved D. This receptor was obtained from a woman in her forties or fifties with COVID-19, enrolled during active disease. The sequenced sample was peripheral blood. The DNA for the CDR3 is TGTGCCAGCAGCCCTCTTTTCGGGAATTCACCCCTCCACTTT. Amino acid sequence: CASSPLFGNSPLHF.